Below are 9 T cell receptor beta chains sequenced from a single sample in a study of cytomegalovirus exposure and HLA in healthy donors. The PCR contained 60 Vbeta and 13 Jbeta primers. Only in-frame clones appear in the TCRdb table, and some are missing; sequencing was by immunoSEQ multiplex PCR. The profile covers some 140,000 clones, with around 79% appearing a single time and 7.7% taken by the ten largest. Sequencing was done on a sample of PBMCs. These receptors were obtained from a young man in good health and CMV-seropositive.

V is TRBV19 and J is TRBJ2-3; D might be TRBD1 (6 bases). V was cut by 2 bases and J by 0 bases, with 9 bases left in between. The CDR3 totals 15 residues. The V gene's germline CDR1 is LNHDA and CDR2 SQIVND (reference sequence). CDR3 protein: CASSIQGGSTDTQYF. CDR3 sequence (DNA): TGTGCCAGTAGTATACAAGGGGGTAGCACAGATACGCAGTATTTT.

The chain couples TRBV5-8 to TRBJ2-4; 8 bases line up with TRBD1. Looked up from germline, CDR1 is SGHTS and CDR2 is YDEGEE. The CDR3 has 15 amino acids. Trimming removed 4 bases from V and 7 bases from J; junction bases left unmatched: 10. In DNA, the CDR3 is TGTGCCAGCAGCCCCGAATACAGGGGGGTGAACATTCAGTACTTC. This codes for CASSPEYRGVNIQYF.

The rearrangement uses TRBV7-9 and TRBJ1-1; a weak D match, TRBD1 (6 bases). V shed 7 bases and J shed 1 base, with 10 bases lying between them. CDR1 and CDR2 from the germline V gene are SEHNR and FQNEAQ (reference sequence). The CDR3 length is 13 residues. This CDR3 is CASIGQQNTEAFF. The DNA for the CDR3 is TGTGCCAGCATCGGACAGCAGAACACTGAAGCTTTCTTT.

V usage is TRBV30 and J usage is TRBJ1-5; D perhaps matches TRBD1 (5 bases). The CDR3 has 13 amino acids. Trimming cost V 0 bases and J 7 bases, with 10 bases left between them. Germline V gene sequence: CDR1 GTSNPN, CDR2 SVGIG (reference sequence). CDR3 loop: CAWSVLPGQPQHF. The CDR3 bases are TGTGCCTGGAGTGTACTGCCAGGGCAGCCCCAGCATTTT.

The CDR3 here is CAIRGTASSYEQYF. The DNA of the CDR3 is TGTGCCATCAGGGGGACAGCGAGCTCCTACGAGCAGTACTTC. The rearrangement uses TRBV10-3 and TRBJ2-7; TRBD1 matches at 7 bases. The V gene's germline CDR1 is ENHRY and CDR2 SYGVKD. V lost 6 bases, J lost 0 bases, and 5 bases stayed unmatched. This CDR3 is 14 amino acids long.

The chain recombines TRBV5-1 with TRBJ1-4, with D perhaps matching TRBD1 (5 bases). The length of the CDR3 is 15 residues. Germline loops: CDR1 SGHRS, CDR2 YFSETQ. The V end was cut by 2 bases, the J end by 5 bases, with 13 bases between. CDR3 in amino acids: CASSFSAGWNEKLFF. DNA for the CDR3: TGCGCCAGCAGCTTCTCCGCAGGGTGGAATGAAAAACTGTTTTTT.

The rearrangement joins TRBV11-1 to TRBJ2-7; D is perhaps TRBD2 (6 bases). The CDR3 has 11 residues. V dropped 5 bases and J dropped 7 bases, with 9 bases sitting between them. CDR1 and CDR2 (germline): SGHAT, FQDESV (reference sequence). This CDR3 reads CASSPGVEQYF. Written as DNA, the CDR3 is TGTGCCAGCAGCCCGGGGGTAGAGCAGTACTTC.

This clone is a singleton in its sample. CDR3 nucleotides: TGTGCCAGCAGCCGCGACAGGGTTGGGGCTGAAGCTTTCTTT. This translates into CASSRDRVGAEAFF. V is TRBV28 and J is TRBJ1-1; 7 bases are shared with TRBD1. Germline values: CDR1 MDHEN, CDR2 SYDVKM. The ends lost 6 bases at V and 6 bases at J; junction bases unmatched: 10. This CDR3 region has 14 residues.

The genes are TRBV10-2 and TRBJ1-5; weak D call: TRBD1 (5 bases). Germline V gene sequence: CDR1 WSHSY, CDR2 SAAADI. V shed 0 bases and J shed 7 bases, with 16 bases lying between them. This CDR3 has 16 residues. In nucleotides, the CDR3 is TGCGCCAGCAGTGAGTCCCCCCCTCTAAGGGGCCAGCCCCAGCATTTT. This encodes CASSESPPLRGQPQHF.